The 3 T cell receptor beta chains below come from one sample, sequenced in a study of T cell repertoires in cytomegalovirus infection. Their target antigens are unknown. TCRdb itself ran the reads through MiXCR, one entry per CDR3 protein. The sample has more than 300,000 distinct CDR3 sequences, about a third seen once. The sample was cultured PBMCs, taken from culture after CMV antigen stimulation. The receptors derive from a human donor in good health (CMV status not recorded). Some clones in this sample may be carry-over from other donors' samples.

This clonotype came up a few times. V is TRBV19 and J is TRBJ1-2, with 9 bases matching TRBD1. Trimming at V came to 4 bases and at J to 4 bases, leaving 4 bases not matched to a gene. The germline gives CDR1 LNHDA, CDR2 SQIVND (reference sequence). The CDR3 contains 14 residues. This chain's CDR3 is CASSTGQGAYGYTF. As DNA, the CDR3 is TGTGCCAGTAGTACGGGACAGGGAGCCTATGGCTACACCTTC.

The sample holds many counts of this clonotype. The CDR3 DNA reads as TGTGCCAGCAGCCTGGAAAGGAGCCTCTATGGCTACACCTTC. Translating it yields CASSLERSLYGYTF. This chain uses TRBV7-2 with TRBJ1-2, with D unclear. The V end lost 5 bases, the J end lost 4 bases, and 14 bases lay between the germline ends. Germline loops: CDR1 SGHTA, CDR2 FQGNSA. The CDR3 has 14 residues.

This clonotype has only a few counts. The chain is built from TRBV28 and TRBJ1-1; no reliable D call. V dropped 10 bases and J dropped 4 bases, with 10 bases sitting between them. This CDR3 is 11 amino acids long. CDR1 and CDR2 (germline): MDHEN, SYDVKM. The DNA for the CDR3 is TGTGCCACTCTCTTGAGCACTGAAGCTTTCTTT. It codes for CATLLSTEAFF.